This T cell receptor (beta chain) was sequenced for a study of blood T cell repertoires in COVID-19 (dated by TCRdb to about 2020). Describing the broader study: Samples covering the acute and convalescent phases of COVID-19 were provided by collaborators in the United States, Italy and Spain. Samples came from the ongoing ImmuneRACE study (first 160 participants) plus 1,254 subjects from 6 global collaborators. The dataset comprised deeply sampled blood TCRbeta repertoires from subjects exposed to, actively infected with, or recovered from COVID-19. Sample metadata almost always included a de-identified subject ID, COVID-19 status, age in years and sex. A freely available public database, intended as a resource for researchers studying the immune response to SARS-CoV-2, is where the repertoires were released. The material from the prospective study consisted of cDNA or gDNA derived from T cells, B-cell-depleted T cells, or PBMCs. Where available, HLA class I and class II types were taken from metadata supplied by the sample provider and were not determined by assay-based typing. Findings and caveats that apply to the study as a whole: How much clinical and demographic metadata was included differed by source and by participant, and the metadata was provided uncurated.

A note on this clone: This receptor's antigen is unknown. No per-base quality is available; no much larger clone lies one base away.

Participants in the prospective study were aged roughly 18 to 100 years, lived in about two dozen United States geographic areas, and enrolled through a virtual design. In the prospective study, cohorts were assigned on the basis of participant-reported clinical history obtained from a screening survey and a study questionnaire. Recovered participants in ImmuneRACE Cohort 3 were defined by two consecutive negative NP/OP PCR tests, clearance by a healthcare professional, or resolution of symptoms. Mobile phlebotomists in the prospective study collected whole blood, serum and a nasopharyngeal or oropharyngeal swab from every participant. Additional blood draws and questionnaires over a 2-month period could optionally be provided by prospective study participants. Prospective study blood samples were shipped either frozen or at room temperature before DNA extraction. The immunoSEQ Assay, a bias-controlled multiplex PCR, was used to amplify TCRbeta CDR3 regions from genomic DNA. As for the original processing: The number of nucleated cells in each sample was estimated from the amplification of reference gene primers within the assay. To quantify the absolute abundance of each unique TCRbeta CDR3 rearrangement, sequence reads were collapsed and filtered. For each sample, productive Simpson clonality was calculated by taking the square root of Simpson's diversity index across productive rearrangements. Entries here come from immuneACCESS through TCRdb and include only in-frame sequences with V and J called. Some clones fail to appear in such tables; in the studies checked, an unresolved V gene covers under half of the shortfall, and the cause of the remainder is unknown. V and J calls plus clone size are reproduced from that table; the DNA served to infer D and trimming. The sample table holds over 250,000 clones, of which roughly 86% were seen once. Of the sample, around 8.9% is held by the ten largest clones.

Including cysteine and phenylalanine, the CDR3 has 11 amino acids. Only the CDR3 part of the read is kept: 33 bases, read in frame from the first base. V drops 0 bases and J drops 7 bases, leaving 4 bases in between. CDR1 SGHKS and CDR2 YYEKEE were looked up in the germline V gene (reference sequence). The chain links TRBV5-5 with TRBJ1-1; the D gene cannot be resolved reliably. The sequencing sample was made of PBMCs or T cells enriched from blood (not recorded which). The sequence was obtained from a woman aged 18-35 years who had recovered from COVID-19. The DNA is TGTGCCAGCAGCTTGGTAAATGAAGCTTTCTTT. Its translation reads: CASSLVNEAFF.